These T cell receptor beta chains were read from a single sample in a study of cytomegalovirus exposure and HLA in healthy donors. Assay used: immunoSEQ multiplex PCR; TCRdb lists only in-frame clones, some missing. Of about 89,000 clones in the sample, under 80% were seen once. What was sequenced was PBMCs. The receptors were gathered from a male donor in good health and CMV-seronegative. Both conserved end residues are part of each CDR3. The D gene is left open where the match is weak. Size values are once, few and many counts, or a class for expanded clones, and some rows have none.

v_gene	d_gene	abundance	j_gene	CDR3nt	CDR3aa
TRBV30	-	few	TRBJ1-1	TGTGCCTGGACCCAGGACTACACTGAAGCTTTCTTT	CAWTQDYTEAFF
TRBV11-2	-	-	TRBJ1-2	TGTGCCAGCAGCTGGGGTCCAGGGGAAGGCTACACCTTC	CASSWGPGEGYTF
TRBV7-2	-	-	TRBJ1-2	TGTGCCAGCAGCTTAGGGTCGGTTGGCTACACCTTC	CASSLGSVGYTF
TRBV2	-	few	TRBJ1-3	TGTGCCAGCAGTGGTGAGAACTCTGGAAACACCATATATTTT	CASSGENSGNTIYF
TRBV6-1	TRBD2	-	TRBJ2-3	TGTGCCAGCAGTGTAACTAGCGGAGCTCAGTATACGCAGTATTTT	CASSVTSGAQYTQYF
TRBV9	-	-	TRBJ2-7	TGTGCCAGCAGCGTAGAGGAGGGACGGTACGAGCAGTACTTC	CASSVEEGRYEQYF
TRBV19	TRBD1	-	TRBJ1-2	TGTGCCAGTAGTTTTGACAGGGCACACTATGGCTACACCTTC	CASSFDRAHYGYTF
TRBV11-2	TRBD1	-	TRBJ1-1	TGTGCCAGCAGGATAGCGGGACAGAGGAACACTGAAGCTTTCTTT	CASRIAGQRNTEAFF
TRBV5-1	-	-	TRBJ1-1	TGCGCCAGCAGCTTGAGGGGGGGGCATTGGACTGAAGCTTTCTTT	CASSLRGGHWTEAFF
TRBV7-9	TRBD1	few	TRBJ1-5	TGTGCCAGCAGCTCGGACAGGGGGCATCAGCCCCAGCATTTT	CASSSDRGHQPQHF
TRBV7-2	TRBD1	-	TRBJ2-7	TGTGCCAGCACCTCGGGACAGGGACGTACCTACGAGCAGTACTTC	CASTSGQGRTYEQYF
TRBV7-7	-	-	TRBJ1-5	TGTGCTAGCAGCTTGAGCGTAAATCAGCCCCAGCATTTT	CASSLSVNQPQHF
TRBV6-1	-	-	TRBJ1-3	TGTGCCAGCAGTGCGGACAAGGGAAACACCATATATTTT	CASSADKGNTIYF
TRBV4-3	-	many	TRBJ1-1	TGCGCCAGCAGCCAGGTCGACAGGAGAAACACTGAAGCTTTCTTT	CASSQVDRRNTEAFF
TRBV7-2	TRBD1	-	TRBJ1-1	TGTGCCAGCAGCTTTCGGACAGGAGTGAACACTGAAGCTTTCTTT	CASSFRTGVNTEAFF
TRBV10-3	-	-	TRBJ1-2	TGTGCCATCAGTGAATCGCTAAGTGGCTACACCTTC	CAISESLSGYTF
TRBV28	TRBD2	-	TRBJ2-7	TGTGCCAGCAGTTTGGTAGCGGGGACCTACGAGCAGTACTTC	CASSLVAGTYEQYF
TRBV28	TRBD1	-	TRBJ1-1	TGTGCCAGCAGTTTGTTCAGGGGGTCAATTTCTTTGAACACTGAAGCTTTCTTT	CASSLFRGSISLNTEAFF
TRBV5-1	-	-	TRBJ1-1	TGCGCCAGCAGCCTAGGGGAACAGATGAACACTGAAGCTTTCTTT	CASSLGEQMNTEAFF
TRBV5-1	TRBD1	-	TRBJ2-1	TGCGCCAGCAGCGGAGGGGACAGGGCCCATGAGCAGTTCTTC	CASSGGDRAHEQFF